These T cell receptor beta chains were read from a single sample in a study of blood T cells in healthy people across ages. TCRdb reanalysed the 5' RACE reads using MiXCR and keeps one entry per CDR3 protein. The table has more than 900,000 distinct CDR3 sequences, approximately 32% seen once. These data were also filed under a second study, of T cells of mothers and their children.

The sample was blood. The receptors derive from a middle-aged woman in good health. CDR3s include the opening cysteine and the closing phenylalanine or tryptophan. The D gene is left open where the match is weak. Rows give clone size only sometimes, using once, few, many, or a class for an expanded clone.

J gene | D gene | clone size | V gene | CDR3 protein | CDR3 DNA
TRBJ2-5 | NA | few | TRBV7-9 | CASSSPGHQETQYF | TGTGCCAGCAGCTCACCGGGACACCAAGAGACCCAGTACTTC
TRBJ2-7 | NA | many | TRBV27 | CASRQASRYEQYF | TGTGCCAGCAGGCAGGCCTCCCGCTACGAGCAGTACTTC
TRBJ1-2 | NA | few | TRBV20-1 | CSARDLGQNYGYTF | TGCAGTGCTAGAGATCTGGGGCAGAACTATGGCTACACCTTC
TRBJ2-2 | TRBD1 | NA | TRBV19 | CAISDRASTGELFF | TGTGCCATTTCGGACAGGGCCAGCACCGGGGAGCTGTTTTTT
TRBJ1-1 | NA | NA | TRBV7-8 | CASSLFPDRTSEAFF | TGTGCCAGCAGCTTATTCCCCGACAGGACTAGTGAAGCTTTCTTT
TRBJ2-1 | TRBD1 | few | TRBV14 | CASSQNPGTDYNEQFF | TGTGCCAGCAGCCAAAATCCCGGGACAGACTACAATGAGCAGTTCTTC
TRBJ1-3 | NA | few | TRBV29-1 | CSARVGGSGNTIYF | TGCAGCGCCCGGGTCGGAGGCTCTGGAAACACCATATATTTT
TRBJ2-5 | TRBD1 | many | TRBV2 | CASRAYRGSGETQYF | TGTGCCAGCAGAGCATACAGGGGATCGGGGGAGACCCAGTACTTC
TRBJ2-3 | NA | many | TRBV5-1 | CASSLAADTQYF | TGCGCCAGCAGCTTGGCAGCAGATACGCAGTATTTT
TRBJ2-5 | NA | NA | TRBV25-1 | CVSSGTGLGETQYF | TGTGTCAGCTCGGGGACTGGTCTGGGTGAGACCCAGTACTTC
TRBJ2-3 | NA | NA | TRBV2 | CASSRHKDTQYF | TGTGCCAGCAGTCGACACAAAGATACGCAGTATTTT
TRBJ2-3 | TRBD2 | many | TRBV24-1 | CATSDYRGGSTDTQYF | TGTGCCACCAGTGATTATCGCGGGGGGAGCACAGATACGCAGTATTTT
TRBJ2-3 | NA | NA | TRBV28 | CASISRMGTQYF | TGTGCCAGCATCTCACGGATGGGCACGCAGTATTTT
TRBJ2-3 | NA | few | TRBV7-9 | CASSLMINTDTQYF | TGTGCCAGCAGCTTAATGATAAACACAGATACGCAGTATTTT
TRBJ1-4 | NA | NA | TRBV20-1 | CSARDSKREKLFF | TGCAGTGCTAGGGACAGTAAAAGAGAAAAACTGTTTTTT
TRBJ1-6 | NA | few | TRBV5-1 | CASSDSNSPLHF | TGCGCCAGCAGCGACAGTAATTCACCCCTCCACTTT
TRBJ2-1 | TRBD2 | NA | TRBV7-9 | CASSAGGAATHNEQFF | TGTGCCAGCAGCGCCGGGGGGGCAGCCACCCACAATGAGCAGTTCTTC
TRBJ1-2 | NA | many | TRBV3-1 | CASSPRREYGYTF | TGTGCCAGCAGCCCTCGGCGAGAGTATGGCTACACCTTC
TRBJ1-2 | NA | NA | TRBV5-1 | CASSLQGKTRYGYTF | TGCGCCAGCAGCTTGCAAGGGAAAACACGCTATGGCTACACCTTC
TRBJ2-7 | TRBD2 | few | TRBV24-1 | CATSGTSGVYEQYF | TGTGCCACCAGCGGGACTAGCGGAGTATACGAGCAGTACTTC
TRBJ1-5 | NA | NA | TRBV15 | CATSSMRNQPQHF | TGTGCCACCAGCAGTATGCGTAATCAGCCCCAGCATTTT